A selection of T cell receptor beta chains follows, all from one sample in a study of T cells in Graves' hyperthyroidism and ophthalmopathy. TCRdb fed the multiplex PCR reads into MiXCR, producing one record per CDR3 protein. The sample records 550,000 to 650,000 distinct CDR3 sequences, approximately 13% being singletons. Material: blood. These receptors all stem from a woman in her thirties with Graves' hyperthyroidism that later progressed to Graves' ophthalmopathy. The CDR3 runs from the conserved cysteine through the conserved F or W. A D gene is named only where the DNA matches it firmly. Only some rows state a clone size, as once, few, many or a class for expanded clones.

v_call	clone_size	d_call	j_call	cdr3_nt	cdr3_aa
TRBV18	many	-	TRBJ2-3	TGTGCCAGCTCACTACAGAGGGGGAGCACAGATACGCAGTATTTT	CASSLQRGSTDTQYF
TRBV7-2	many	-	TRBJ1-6	TGTGCCAGCAGCGCCGGGGGGTTGGCGACTTCACCCCTCCACTTT	CASSAGGLATSPLHF
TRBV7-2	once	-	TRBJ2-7	TGTGCCAGCAGTTTCGGGACGCTGGCCTACGAGCAGTACTTC	CASSFGTLAYEQYF
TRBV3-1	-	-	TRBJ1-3	TGTGCCAGCAAGGGGACCATAAACCTCCCTGGAAACACCATATATTTT	CASKGTINLPGNTIYF
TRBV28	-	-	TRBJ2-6	TGTGCCAGCAGTTTCTTAGGCAGGGGGAGGAGTGGGGCCAACGTCCTGACTTTC	CASSFLGRGRSGANVLTF
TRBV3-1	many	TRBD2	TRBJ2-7	TGTGCCAGCAGCCCAGCAGAACGTCTAGCGGCCTACGAGCAGTACTTC	CASSPAERLAAYEQYF
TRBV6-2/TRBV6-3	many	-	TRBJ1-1	TGTGCCAGCACTCCACCACCCGGGACACAACACACTGAAGCTTTCTTT	CASTPPPGTQHTEAFF
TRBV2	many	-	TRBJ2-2	TGTGCCAGCAGTTCAGTAGGGAACACCGGGGAGCTGTTTTTT	CASSSVGNTGELFF
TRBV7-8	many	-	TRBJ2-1	TGTGCCAGCAGCTTAGGTGTAGAGTGGCCAAACGATGAGCAGTTCTTC	CASSLGVEWPNDEQFF
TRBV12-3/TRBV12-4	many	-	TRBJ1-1	TGTGCCAGCAGTTTAGTAATGGAATCTGAAGCTTTCTTT	CASSLVMESEAFF
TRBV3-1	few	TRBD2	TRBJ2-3	TGTGCCAGCAGCCAACGGACTAGTTCAGATACGCAGTATTTT	CASSQRTSSDTQYF
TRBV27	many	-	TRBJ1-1	TGTGCCAGCCGACCTGGGACATTGAACACTGAAGCTTTCTTT	CASRPGTLNTEAFF
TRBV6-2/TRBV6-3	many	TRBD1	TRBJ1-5	TGTGCCAGCAGGAGGGGGGACAGGGGAATGGTCAGCAATCAGCCCCAGCATTTT	CASRRGDRGMVSNQPQHF
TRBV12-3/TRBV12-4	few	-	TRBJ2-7	TGTGCCAGCAGTTTTTCTGGCTACTACACCTACGAGCAGTACTTC	CASSFSGYYTYEQYF
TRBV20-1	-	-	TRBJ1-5	TGCAGTGCTAGAGATCCCAGGACAGTTGGAGGGCCCCAGCATTTT	CSARDPRTVGGPQHF
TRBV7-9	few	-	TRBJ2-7	TGTGCCAGCAGCTTCCAGGGCTTCACCTACGAGCAGTACTTC	CASSFQGFTYEQYF
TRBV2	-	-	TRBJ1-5	TGTGCCAGCAGTGTGCGGATCAATCAGCCCCAGCATTTT	CASSVRINQPQHF
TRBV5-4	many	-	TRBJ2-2	TGTGCCAGCAGCAAGGAGGGGTTGGTCGGGGACGGGGAGCTGTTTTTT	CASSKEGLVGDGELFF
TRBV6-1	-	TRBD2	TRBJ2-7	TGTGCCAGCAGTGCACTAGCGGGAGCGCCCTCATCGCAGTACTTC	CASSALAGAPSSQYF
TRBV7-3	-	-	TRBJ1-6	TGTGCCAGCAGCTTATACGTTTATTCACCCCTCCACTTT	CASSLYVYSPLHF